This T cell receptor (beta chain) appears in the sequencing data of a study of blood T cell repertoires in COVID-19. Assay: immunoSEQ multiplex PCR; the TCRdb copy retains only in-frame clones and omits some. The sample includes around 200,000 clones, around 85% seen only once; the top ten take approximately 2.8%. The study drew participants aged about 18 to 95 years from under 30 US areas. Unmatched junction bases numbered 4, after V lost 2 bases and J lost 3 bases. Looked up from germline, CDR1 is SGHAT and CDR2 is FQDESV (reference sequence). The CDR3 is 16 amino acids. Sequenced: PBMCs or T cells enriched from blood (not recorded which). The clonotype was recovered from a woman aged 50 to 60 in a cohort exposed to, infected with or recovered from COVID-19 (not recorded which). This chain links TRBV11-1 with TRBJ2-7; 13 nucleotides align to TRBD2. CDR3 sequence (DNA): TGTGCCAGCAGCTTACCCGGACTAGCGGGGGTCTACGAGCAGTACTTC. Translated: CASSLPGLAGVYEQYF.